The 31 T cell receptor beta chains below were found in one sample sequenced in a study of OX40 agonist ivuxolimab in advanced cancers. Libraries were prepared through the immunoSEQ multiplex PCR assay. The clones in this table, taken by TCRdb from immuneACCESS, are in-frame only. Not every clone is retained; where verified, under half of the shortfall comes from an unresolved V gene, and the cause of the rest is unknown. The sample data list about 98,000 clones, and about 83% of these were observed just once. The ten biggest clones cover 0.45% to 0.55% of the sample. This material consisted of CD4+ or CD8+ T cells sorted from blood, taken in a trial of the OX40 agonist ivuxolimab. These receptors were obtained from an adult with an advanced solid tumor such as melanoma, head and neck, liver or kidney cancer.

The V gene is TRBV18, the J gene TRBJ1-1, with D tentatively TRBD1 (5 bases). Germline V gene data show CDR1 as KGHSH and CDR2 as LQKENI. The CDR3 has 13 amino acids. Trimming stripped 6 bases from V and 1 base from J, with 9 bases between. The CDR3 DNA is TGTGCCAGCTCGCGCCAGGGGAACACTGAAGCTTTCTTT. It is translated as CASSRQGNTEAFF.

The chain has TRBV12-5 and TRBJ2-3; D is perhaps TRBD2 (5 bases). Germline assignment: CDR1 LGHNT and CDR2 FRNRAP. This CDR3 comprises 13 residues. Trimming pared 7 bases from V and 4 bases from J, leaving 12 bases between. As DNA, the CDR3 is TGTGCTAGTGCATGGACTGGGCCAGATACGCAGTATTTT. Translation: CASAWTGPDTQYF. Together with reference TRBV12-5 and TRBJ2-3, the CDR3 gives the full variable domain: DARVTQTPRHKVTEMGQEVTMRCQPILGHNTVFWYRQTMMQGLELLAYFRNRAPLDDSGMPKDRFSAEMPDATLATLKIQPSEPRDSAVYFCASAWTGPDTQYFGPGTRLTVL.

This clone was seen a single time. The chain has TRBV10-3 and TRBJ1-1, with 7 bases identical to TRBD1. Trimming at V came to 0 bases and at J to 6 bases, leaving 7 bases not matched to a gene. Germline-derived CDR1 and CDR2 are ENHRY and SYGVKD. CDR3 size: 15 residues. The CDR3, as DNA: TGTGCCATCAGTGAGTCAACGGGACAGACTTCTGAAGCTTTCTTT. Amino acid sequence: CAISESTGQTSEAFF.

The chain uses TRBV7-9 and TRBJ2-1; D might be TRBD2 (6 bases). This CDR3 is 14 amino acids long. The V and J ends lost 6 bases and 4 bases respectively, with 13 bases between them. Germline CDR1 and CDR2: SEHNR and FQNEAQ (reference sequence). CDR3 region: CASSLSGGYNEQFF. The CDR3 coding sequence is TGTGCCAGCAGTCTTAGTGGGGGGTACAATGAGCAGTTCTTC.

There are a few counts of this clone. CDR3 nucleotides: TGTGCCAGCAGCCAACTCGGGGCTACAGGGGTAGATACGCAGTATTTT. Its translation: CASSQLGATGVDTQYF. The chain recombines TRBV14 with TRBJ2-3, with 7 bases lining up with TRBD1. This CDR3 region has 16 residues. From germline, CDR1 is SGHDN and CDR2 FVKESK. J gave up 5 bases and V 2 bases, and 10 bases lay outside the gene matches.

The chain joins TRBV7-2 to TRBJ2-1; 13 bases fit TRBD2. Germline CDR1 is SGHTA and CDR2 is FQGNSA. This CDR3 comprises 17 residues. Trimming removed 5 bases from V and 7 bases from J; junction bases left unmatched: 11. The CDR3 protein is CASSPDAGTSGDNEQFF. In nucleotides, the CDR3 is TGTGCCAGCAGCCCCGACGCCGGGACTAGCGGGGATAATGAGCAGTTCTTC.

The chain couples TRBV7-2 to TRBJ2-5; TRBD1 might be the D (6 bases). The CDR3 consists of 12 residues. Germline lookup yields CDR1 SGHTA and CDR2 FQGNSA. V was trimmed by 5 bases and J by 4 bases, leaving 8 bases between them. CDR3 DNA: TGTGCCAGCAGCCAAGGGGGAGAGACCCAGTACTTC. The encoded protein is CASSQGGETQYF. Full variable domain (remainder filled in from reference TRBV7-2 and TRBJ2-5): GAGVSQSPSNKVTEKGKDVELRCDPISGHTALYWYRQSLGQGLEFLIYFQGNSAPDKSGLPSDRFSAERTGGSVSTLTIQRTQQEDSAVYLCASSQGGETQYFGPGTRLLVL.

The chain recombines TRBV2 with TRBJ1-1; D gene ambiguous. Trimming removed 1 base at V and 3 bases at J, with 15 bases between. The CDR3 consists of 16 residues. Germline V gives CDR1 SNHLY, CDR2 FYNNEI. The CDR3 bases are TGTGCCAGCAGTGAAGACGTATCGACGCCCTACACTGAAGCTTTCTTT. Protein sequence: CASSEDVSTPYTEAFF.

The CDR3 sequence is CASSWDFIQYF. The DNA of the CDR3 is TGTGCCAGCAGCTGGGACTTCATTCAGTACTTC. This chain links TRBV6-1 with TRBJ2-4; D is possibly TRBD2 (6 bases). The ends were cut back, 6 bases at V and 9 bases at J, with 9 bases in the middle. The CDR3 runs to 11 residues. Per the germline V gene, CDR1 is MNHNS and CDR2 is SASEGT.

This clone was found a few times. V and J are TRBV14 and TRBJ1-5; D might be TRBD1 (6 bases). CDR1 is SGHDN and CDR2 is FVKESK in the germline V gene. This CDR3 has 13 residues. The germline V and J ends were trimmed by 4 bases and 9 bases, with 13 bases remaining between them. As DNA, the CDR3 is TGTGCCAGCAGCCTAGGGGGGAGTGGGCCCCAGCATTTT. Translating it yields CASSLGGSGPQHF.

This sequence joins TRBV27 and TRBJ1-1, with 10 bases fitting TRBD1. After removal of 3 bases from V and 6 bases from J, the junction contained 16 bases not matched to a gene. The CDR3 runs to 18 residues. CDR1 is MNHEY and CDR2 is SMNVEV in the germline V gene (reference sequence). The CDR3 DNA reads TGTGCCAGCAGTTTGGGGTCAGGGACAGGGGACTTTAATCCTGAAGCTTTCTTT. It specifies CASSLGSGTGDFNPEAFF.

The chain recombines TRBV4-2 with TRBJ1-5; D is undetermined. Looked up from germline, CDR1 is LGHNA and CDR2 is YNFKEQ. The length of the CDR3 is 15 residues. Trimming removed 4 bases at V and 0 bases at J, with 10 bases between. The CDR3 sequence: CASSRQDYSNQPQHF. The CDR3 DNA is TGTGCCAGCAGCCGACAAGATTATAGCAATCAGCCCCAGCATTTT.

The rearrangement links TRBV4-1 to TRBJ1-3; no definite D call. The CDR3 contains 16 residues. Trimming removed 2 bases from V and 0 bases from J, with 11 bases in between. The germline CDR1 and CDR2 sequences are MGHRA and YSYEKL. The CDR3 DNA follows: TGCGCCAGCAGCCAAAAGAACTGGCTCTCTGGAAACACCATATATTTT. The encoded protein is CASSQKNWLSGNTIYF.

CDR3 amino acids: CASSIEGVNEKLFF. The CDR3 DNA reads as TGTGCCAGTAGTATAGAGGGGGTTAATGAAAAACTGTTTTTT. The J gene is TRBJ1-4, the V gene TRBV19; D is possibly TRBD1 (5 bases). Germline V CDR1 and CDR2: LNHDA, SQIVND (reference sequence). V was cut by 0 bases and J by 4 bases, with 6 bases left in between. This CDR3 contains 14 residues.

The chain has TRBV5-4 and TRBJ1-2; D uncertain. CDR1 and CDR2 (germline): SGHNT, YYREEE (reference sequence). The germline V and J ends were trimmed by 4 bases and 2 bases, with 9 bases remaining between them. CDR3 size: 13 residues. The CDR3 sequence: CASSPDPNYGYTF. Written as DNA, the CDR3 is TGTGCCAGCAGCCCGGACCCGAACTATGGCTACACCTTC.

The CDR3 bases are TGTGCCACCAGCAGAGGATTGCCGGGACAGGGGAACTACGAGCAGTACTTC. The encoded protein is CATSRGLPGQGNYEQYF. The chain combines TRBV15 with TRBJ2-7, with TRBD1 matching 10 bases. Germline V lookup: CDR1 LNHNV, CDR2 YYDKDF (reference sequence). The trim removed 1 base at V and 3 bases at J, leaving 9 bases unmatched. CDR3 length: 17 residues. The variable domain in full, completed from reference TRBV15 and TRBJ2-7, reads DAMVIQNPRYQVTQFGKPVTLSCSQTLNHNVMYWYQQKSSQAPKLLFHYYDKDFNNEADTPDNFQSRRPNTSFCFLDIRSPGLGDTAMYLCATSRGLPGQGNYEQYFGPGTRLTVT.

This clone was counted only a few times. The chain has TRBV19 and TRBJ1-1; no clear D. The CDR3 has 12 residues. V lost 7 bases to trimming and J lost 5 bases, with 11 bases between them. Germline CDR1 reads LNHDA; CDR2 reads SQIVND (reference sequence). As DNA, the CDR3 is TGTGCCAGTAAGGGTTTATGGACTGAAGCTTTCTTT. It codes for CASKGLWTEAFF.

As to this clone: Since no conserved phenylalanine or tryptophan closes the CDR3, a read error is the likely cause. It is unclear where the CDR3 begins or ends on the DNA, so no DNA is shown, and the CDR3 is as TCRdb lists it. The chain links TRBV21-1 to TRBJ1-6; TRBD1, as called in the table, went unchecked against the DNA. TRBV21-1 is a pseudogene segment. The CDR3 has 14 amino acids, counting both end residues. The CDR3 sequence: CATSRTGINPPLHL.

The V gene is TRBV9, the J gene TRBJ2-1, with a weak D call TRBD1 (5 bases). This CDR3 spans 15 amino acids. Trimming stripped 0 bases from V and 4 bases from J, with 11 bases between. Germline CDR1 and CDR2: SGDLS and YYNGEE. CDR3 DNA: TGTGCCAGCAGCGTAGAGGGGTATCCTTACAATGAGCAGTTCTTC. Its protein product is CASSVEGYPYNEQFF.

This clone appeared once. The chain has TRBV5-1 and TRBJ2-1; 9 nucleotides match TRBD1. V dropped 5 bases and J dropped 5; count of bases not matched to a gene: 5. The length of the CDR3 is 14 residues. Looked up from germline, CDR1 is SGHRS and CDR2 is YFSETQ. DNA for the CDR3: TGCGCCAGCAGTTTGACAGGGGGTCACAATGAGCAGTTCTTC. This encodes CASSLTGGHNEQFF.

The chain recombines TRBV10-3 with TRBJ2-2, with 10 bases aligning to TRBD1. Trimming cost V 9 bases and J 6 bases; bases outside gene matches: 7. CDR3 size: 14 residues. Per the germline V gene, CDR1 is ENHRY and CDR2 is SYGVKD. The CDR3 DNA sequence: TGTGCCATGCGCGGGGACAGGGGCTCCGGGGAGCTGTTTTTT. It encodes CAMRGDRGSGELFF.

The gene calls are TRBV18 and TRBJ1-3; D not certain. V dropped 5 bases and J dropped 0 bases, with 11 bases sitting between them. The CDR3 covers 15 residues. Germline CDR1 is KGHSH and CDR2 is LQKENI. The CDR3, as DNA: TGTGCCAGCTCAATCGCCGCGGACTCTGGAAACACCATATATTTT. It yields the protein CASSIAADSGNTIYF.

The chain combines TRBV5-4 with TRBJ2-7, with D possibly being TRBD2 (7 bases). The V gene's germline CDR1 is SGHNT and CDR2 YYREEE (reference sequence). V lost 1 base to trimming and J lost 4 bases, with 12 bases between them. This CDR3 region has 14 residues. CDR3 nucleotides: TGTGCCAGCAGCTTGAGAGGGGGGGCGTACGAGCAGTACTTC. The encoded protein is CASSLRGGAYEQYF.

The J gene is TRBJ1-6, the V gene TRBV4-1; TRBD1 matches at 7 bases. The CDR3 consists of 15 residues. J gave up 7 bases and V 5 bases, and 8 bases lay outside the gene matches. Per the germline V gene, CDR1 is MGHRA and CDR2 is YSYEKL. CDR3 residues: CASSEPGQWNSPLHF. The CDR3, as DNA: TGCGCCAGCAGCGAACCGGGACAGTGGAATTCACCCCTCCACTTT.

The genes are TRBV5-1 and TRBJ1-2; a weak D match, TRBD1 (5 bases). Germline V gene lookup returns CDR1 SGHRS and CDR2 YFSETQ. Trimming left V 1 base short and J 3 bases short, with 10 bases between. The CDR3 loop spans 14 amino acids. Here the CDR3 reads CASSLLGAHYGYTF. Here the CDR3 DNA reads TGCGCCAGCAGCTTGCTAGGGGCGCACTATGGCTACACCTTC.

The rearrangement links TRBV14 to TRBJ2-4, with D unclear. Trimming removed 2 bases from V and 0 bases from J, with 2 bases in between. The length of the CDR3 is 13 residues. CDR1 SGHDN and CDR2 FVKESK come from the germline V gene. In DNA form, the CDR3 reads TGTGCCAGCAGCCAAACAGCCAAAAACATTCAGTACTTC. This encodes CASSQTAKNIQYF.

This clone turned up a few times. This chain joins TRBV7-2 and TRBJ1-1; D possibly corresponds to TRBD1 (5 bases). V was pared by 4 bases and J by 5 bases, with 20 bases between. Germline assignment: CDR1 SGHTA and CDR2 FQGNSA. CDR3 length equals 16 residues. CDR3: CASSSMPPGGGTEAFF. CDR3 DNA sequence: TGTGCCAGCAGCTCAATGCCGCCCGGGGGAGGTACTGAAGCTTTCTTT.

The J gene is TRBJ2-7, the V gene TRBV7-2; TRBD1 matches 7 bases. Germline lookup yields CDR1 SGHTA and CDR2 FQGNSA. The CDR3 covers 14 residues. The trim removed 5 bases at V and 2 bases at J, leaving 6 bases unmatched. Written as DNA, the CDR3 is TGTGCCAGCAGCCCCCGACAGGGAGCCTACGAGCAGTACTTC. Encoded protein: CASSPRQGAYEQYF.

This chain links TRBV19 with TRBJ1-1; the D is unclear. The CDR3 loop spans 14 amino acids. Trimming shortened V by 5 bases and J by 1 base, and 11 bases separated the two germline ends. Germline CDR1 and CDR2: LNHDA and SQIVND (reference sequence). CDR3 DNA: TGTGCCAGTAGTGGACGGGCCTCGAACACTGAAGCTTTCTTT. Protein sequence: CASSGRASNTEAFF.

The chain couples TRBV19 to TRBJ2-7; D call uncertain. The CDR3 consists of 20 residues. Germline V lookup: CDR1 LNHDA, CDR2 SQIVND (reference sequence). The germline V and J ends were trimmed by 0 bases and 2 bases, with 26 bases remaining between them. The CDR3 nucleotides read TGTGCCAGTAGTATAGATCAGGTCCAGTGGTCGCTGAACATTACCTACGAGCAGTACTTC. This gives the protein CASSIDQVQWSLNITYEQYF. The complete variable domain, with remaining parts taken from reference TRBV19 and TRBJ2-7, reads DGGITQSPKYLFRKEGQNVTLSCEQNLNHDAMYWYRQDPGQGLRLIYYSQIVNDFQKGDIAEGYSVSREKKESFPLTVTSAQKNPTAFYLCASSIDQVQWSLNITYEQYFGPGTRLTVT.

CDR3 region: CASSFKGTGELFF. CDR3 DNA sequence: TGTGCCAGCAGCTTCAAGGGGACCGGGGAGCTGTTTTTT. J is TRBJ2-2 and V is TRBV5-5, with D maybe TRBD1 (5 bases). CDR1 is SGHKS and CDR2 is YYEKEE in the germline V gene (reference sequence). V lost 2 bases and J lost 5, with 7 bases in between. CDR3 size: 13 residues.